Below are 17 T cell receptor beta chains sequenced from a single sample in a study of shared clonotypes between healthy human individuals. Some clones are missing from TCRdb's copy, which holds only in-frame ones; the method was immunoSEQ multiplex PCR. The table has about 660,000 clones, about 74% seen once; the top ten hold 1.5% to 2%. Material: memory CD4+ T cells sorted from blood. The subset here: CD45RA-negative fraction. All receptors come from a woman younger than 45 in good health.

In its sample, this clone was seen once. The J gene is TRBJ2-3, the V gene TRBV6-4, with D possibly matching TRBD2 (5 bases). The CDR3 contains 18 residues. With 0 bases removed from V and 3 bases from J, the gap between germline ends came to 19 bases. Germline CDR1 is MRHNA and CDR2 is SNTAGT. The chain's CDR3 is CASSDSLDGKGKTDTQYF. DNA for the CDR3: TGTGCCAGCAGTGACTCGTTGGACGGGAAAGGGAAGACAGATACGCAGTATTTT.

The rearrangement links TRBV25-1 to TRBJ1-5; 9 bases match TRBD1. Germline V gene data show CDR1 as MGHDK and CDR2 as SYGVNS. The CDR3 loop spans 14 amino acids. After removal of 4 bases from V and 4 bases from J, the junction contained 2 bases not matched to a gene. The CDR3 protein is CASSGDRENQPQHF. The CDR3 nucleotides read TGTGCCAGCAGTGGGGACAGGGAAAATCAGCCCCAGCATTTT.

The chain couples TRBV7-6 to TRBJ2-5; D is perhaps TRBD2 (6 bases). The CDR3 is made up of 13 amino acids. V was pared by 3 bases and J by 3 bases, with 8 bases between. Germline values: CDR1 SGHVS, CDR2 FNYEAQ. The CDR3 loop is CASSLAGKETQYF. CDR3 sequence (DNA): TGTGCCAGCAGCTTGGCGGGGAAAGAGACCCAGTACTTC. The full variable domain, with the rest looked up from reference TRBV7-6 and TRBJ2-5, is GAGVSQSPRYKVTKRGQDVALRCDPISGHVSLYWYRQALGQGPEFLTYFNYEAQQDKSGLPNDRFSAERPEGSISTLTIQRTEQRDSAMYRCASSLAGKETQYFGPGTRLLVL.

As to this clone: The sample carries other DNA sequences with the same CDR3. The V call is TRBV6-1, the J call TRBJ1-4; the match to TRBD1 covers 10 bases. Germline values: CDR1 MNHNS, CDR2 SASEGT. The CDR3 covers 14 residues. Germline trimming cut 4 bases from V and 8 bases from J; bases unmatched to any gene: 4. The CDR3 region has the DNA TGTGCCAGCAGTGGGGGACAGGGGAACGAAAAACTGTTTTTT. This sequence encodes CASSGGQGNEKLFF.

The J gene is TRBJ2-1, the V gene TRBV18; TRBD2 is a possible D gene (6 bases). This CDR3 is 14 amino acids long. Trimming removed 3 bases at V and 6 bases at J, with 12 bases between. From germline, CDR1 is KGHSH and CDR2 LQKENI. CDR3 DNA sequence: TGTGCCAGCTCACCGGAGGGTGGTATCAATGAGCAGTTCTTC. This sequence encodes CASSPEGGINEQFF.

The chain combines TRBV7-9 with TRBJ1-1, with 10 nucleotides matching TRBD1. J lost 9 bases, V lost 2 bases, and 12 bases had no gene match. Germline V gives CDR1 SEHNR, CDR2 FQNEAQ (reference sequence). This CDR3 is 16 amino acids long. The CDR3 DNA sequence: TGTGCCAGCAGCTTATCCCCGGGACAGGGGCCATGGAAAGCTTTCTTT. Translated: CASSLSPGQGPWKAFF.

This rearrangement joins TRBV6-4 to TRBJ2-7; D perhaps matches TRBD1 (6 bases). The V gene's germline CDR1 is MRHNA and CDR2 SNTAGT. With 7 bases removed from V and 3 bases from J, the gap between germline ends came to 13 bases. The CDR3 runs to 13 residues. For the CDR3, the DNA is TGTGCCAGCACTTTCCGGGACAACTACGAGCAGTACTTC. The encoded protein is CASTFRDNYEQYF.

This chain links TRBV19 with TRBJ2-3, with unresolved D. Per germline, CDR1 LNHDA and CDR2 SQIVND (reference sequence). The CDR3 contains 15 residues. Trimming pared 1 base from V and 0 bases from J, leaving 8 bases between. The CDR3 DNA reads TGTGCCAGTAGTATAGTAGGTTCCAGCACAGATACGCAGTATTTT. Translated: CASSIVGSSTDTQYF.

This clone was detected once. The chain carries TRBV11-2 and TRBJ2-7, with 7 bases fitting TRBD2. The CDR3 contains 14 residues. The germline gives CDR1 SGHAT, CDR2 FQNNGV. J gave up 4 bases and V 7 bases, and 10 bases lay outside the gene matches. CDR3 sequence: CASNEGGKSYEQYF. The CDR3 DNA is TGTGCCAGCAATGAGGGAGGGAAGTCATACGAGCAGTACTTC.

About this clone: Additional DNA sequences in this sample encode the identical CDR3. CDR3 in DNA: TGTGCCAGCAGTGAACCGGGACTAGCGGCATACGAGCAGTACTTC. Translating it yields CASSEPGLAAYEQYF. The rearrangement joins TRBV6-1 to TRBJ2-7, with 11 positions matching TRBD2. The length of the CDR3 is 15 residues. Trimming took 2 bases from V and 4 from J; bases not matched to a gene: 4. Germline V CDR1 and CDR2: MNHNS, SASEGT.

The V gene is TRBV5-1, the J gene TRBJ1-4; possibly TRBD1 for D (6 bases). This CDR3 region has 14 residues. Looked up from germline, CDR1 is SGHRS and CDR2 is YFSETQ. With 4 bases removed from V and 1 base from J, the gap between germline ends came to 8 bases. The CDR3: CASSPQGTNEKLFF. CDR3 nucleotide sequence: TGCGCCAGCAGCCCACAGGGAACTAATGAAAAACTGTTTTTT.

This clone was seen only a few times. The rearrangement uses TRBV5-8 and TRBJ1-5; 8 bases agree with TRBD1. V trimming: 1 base; J trimming: 7 bases; junction bases outside the gene matches: 10. Germline loops: CDR1 SGHTS, CDR2 YDEGEE. There are 16 residues in the CDR3. CDR3 protein: CASSLYQGAKGQPQHF. DNA of the CDR3: TGTGCCAGCAGCTTGTATCAGGGGGCGAAGGGGCAGCCCCAGCATTTT.

This clone appeared a few times. The rearrangement joins TRBV6-6 to TRBJ1-1; 12 positions match TRBD1. The CDR3 has 16 amino acids. Germline CDR1 MNHNY, CDR2 SVGAGI (reference sequence). Trimming at V came to 2 bases and at J to 7 bases, leaving 8 bases not matched to a gene. CDR3 bases: TGTGCCAGCAGTTACCCTCGGGACAGGGGGCGAGGTGAAGCTTTCTTT. Translating it yields CASSYPRDRGRGEAFF.

The chain uses TRBV11-2 and TRBJ2-3; TRBD2 matches at 7 bases. The CDR3 has 15 amino acids. Trimming took 1 base from V and 5 from J; bases not matched to a gene: 6. Germline CDR1 is SGHAT and CDR2 is FQNNGV. The CDR3 coding sequence is TGTGCCAGCAGCTTAGGGGGAGGGCTGGGAGATACGCAGTATTTT. Translating gives CASSLGGGLGDTQYF.

The chain carries TRBV28 and TRBJ1-2; perhaps TRBD1 as D (6 bases). CDR3 size: 13 residues. Germline loops: CDR1 MDHEN, CDR2 SYDVKM. The V gene lost 6 bases and the J gene lost 4 bases, with 12 bases spanning the gap. CDR3 in amino acids: CASRRQAGYGYTF. The CDR3, as DNA: TGTGCCAGCAGACGACAGGCTGGCTATGGCTACACCTTC.

This chain connects TRBV30 to TRBJ1-1; D unresolved. Germline loops: CDR1 GTSNPN, CDR2 SVGIG (reference sequence). This CDR3 contains 13 residues. Trimming removed 4 bases at V and 0 bases at J, with 9 bases between. The CDR3 protein is CAWNRAVNTEAFF. The CDR3 DNA sequence: TGTGCCTGGAATAGGGCTGTGAACACTGAAGCTTTCTTT. The full variable domain, completed using reference TRBV30 and TRBJ1-1, is SQTIHQWPATLVQPVGSPLSLECTVEGTSNPNLYWYRQAAGRGLQLLFYSVGIGQISSEVPQNLSASRPQDRQFILSSKKLLLSDSGFYLCAWNRAVNTEAFFGQGTRLTVV.

The chain carries TRBV2 and TRBJ2-1; the match to TRBD2 covers 9 bases. V lost 8 bases and J lost 4; bases outside the gene matches: 9. The CDR3 spans 15 residues. Germline V CDR1 and CDR2: SNHLY, FYNNEI. The CDR3 coding sequence is TGTGCCAGCGGGCCCTTGACTAGCGGATACAATGAGCAGTTCTTC. This sequence encodes CASGPLTSGYNEQFF.